This TCR beta chain was obtained from a study of T cell responses to AZD1222 COVID-19 vaccine (dated by TCRdb to about 2021). Background for the entire study: AZD1222 recipients with second doses at about 4 weeks or about 12 weeks were pooled, because spike-specific TCR depth and breadth did not differ between schedules. TCR sequencing covered approximately 230 trial participants: 200 to 220 given two doses of AZD1222 and 26 given two doses of MenACWY control vaccine. Enrollment into the trials was organized by age into subgroups of 18-55, 56-69 and 70-plus years, and those subgroups contained approximately 160, 26 and 62 TCR-sequenced participants, respectively. On the study overall, not on this receptor specifically: After two AZD1222 doses, both the breadth and the depth of spike-specific TCRs were significantly higher than at day 0 and than in MenACWY recipients. No day 14 peak-response samples were available, so repertoires were characterized only after the peak T cell response. Most participants were white British and females outnumbered males, and the authors suggested that clonal diversity may have been underestimated. In the small 56-69-year group, the increase in depth fell short of significance, most likely because of low power. Vaccine-associated CD4 TCRs spanned the whole spike protein, with dominant responses in regions 160-218 and 743-854. Conclusions about previously exposed vaccinees are limited because only six or seven AZD1222 recipients were SARS-CoV-2 seropositive at baseline. Reportedly, close to half of the unique spike-specific TCRs recognized epitopes lying outside the regions that are mutated in the B.1.351 and B.1.1.7 variants.

To note about this clone: Its antigen specificity is not known. No per-base quality is available; no much larger clone lies one base away.

The CDR3 regions of human TCRbeta chains were subjected to immunosequencing. As for the authors' bioinformatics: TCRs in the repertoires were compared against a reference library of SARS-CoV-2-specific TCRs that had been generated with the MIRA antigen-specificity platform. Breadth meant the fraction of unique TCRs that were SARS-CoV-2-associated, whereas depth meant the fraction of total T cells that were SARS-CoV-2-associated. Using the MIRA data, each spike-specific TCR was assigned both to the spike region to which the TCR was reactive and to a CD4 or CD8 class. Log10-transformed breadth and depth values were compared by one-way ANOVA with Sidak's multiple comparisons tests. The immuneACCESS repertoire file appears here via TCRdb, limited to in-frame rearrangements. These files lack a portion of the clones; in checked studies, under half of the deficit traces to unresolved V genes, and the cause of the others is not known. V, J and clone size derive from that table, while D and trimming were established from the DNA sequence. Counted in this sample were about 92,000 clones; just over 85% of them appeared once. Roughly a tenth of the sample goes to the ten largest clones.

This specimen's time point label, interpreted: baseline before first vaccination. The vaccinee samples were drawn from two UK trials, COV001 and COV002, one of which was a single-blind randomized controlled phase 2/3 trial testing AZD1222 (ChAdOx1 nCoV-19) in healthy adults. For TCRbeta chain sequencing, PBMC samples from trial participants were taken at day 0 and at day 28 after the second dose. The sequence was collected from an adult in good health. The sequences come from peripheral blood, collected on day 0 of AZD1222 vaccination.

The CDR3 amino acid sequence is: CASSSGTYEQYF. The nucleotide sequence reads TGTGCCAGCAGCTCCGGCACCTACGAGCAGTACTTC. The chain uses TRBV5-6 and TRBJ2-7; the D segment cannot be called with confidence. Between the V and J ends, shortened by 3 bases and 2 bases respectively, the junction contains 6 bases. The germline V gene yields SGHDT for CDR1 and YYEEEE for CDR2. Measured from the cysteine to the phenylalanine, the CDR3 is 12 residues long. Left in the record is the CDR3 DNA by itself, 36 bases read in frame from the first base.